Sequencing of this TCR beta chain was carried out in a study of blood T cell repertoires in COVID-19. The CDR3 is 16 amino acids. V was clipped by 4 bases and J by 2 bases; unmatched bases: 4. The germline CDR1 and CDR2 sequences are SGHRS and YFSETQ. Profiling relied on immunoSEQ multiplex PCR, and the TCRdb table lists in-frame clones only, not all of them. The data contain about 160,000 clones, over 70% of them singletons. Specimen: PBMCs or T cells enriched from blood (not recorded which). The clonotype was recovered from a woman aged 50 to 60 in a cohort exposed to, infected with or recovered from COVID-19 (not recorded which). The V and J genes are TRBV5-1 and TRBJ2-3, with 13 bases that match TRBD2. The chain's CDR3 is CASSRGTSGVTDTQYF. The CDR3, as DNA: TGCGCCAGCAGCCGCGGGACTAGCGGGGTCACAGATACGCAGTATTTT.